These T cell receptor beta chains were read from a single sample in a study of beta chain features in type 1 diabetes. Sequencing was performed with immunoSEQ multiplex PCR; in TCRdb, only in-frame clones are kept and a portion is missing. The sample includes hundreds of thousands of clones, about a sixth seen only once; the top ten take 0.023%. Source material: naive CD4+ T cells from blood. The receptor set was obtained from a woman aged 18-29 years in good health. Both conserved end residues are part of each CDR3. D genes are given only for firm matches. Size is omitted from some rows. Given values are once, few, many or a class for expanded clones.

>few|TRBV10-3|TRBJ2-2|TRBD2
CAIRQAGLNTGELFF
TGTGCCATCAGACAAGCGGGACTTAACACCGGGGAGCTGTTTTTT
>-|TRBV5-4|TRBJ1-2|-
CASSFSFGGGYGYTF
TGTGCCAGCAGCTTTTCCTTTGGGGGCGGCTATGGCTACACCTTC
>-|TRBV28|TRBJ2-6|-
CASSSFSGANVLTF
TGTGCCAGCAGCAGTTTTTCTGGGGCCAACGTCCTGACTTTC
>few|TRBV7-2|TRBJ2-6|-
CASSEGVSGANVLTF
TGTGCCAGCAGCGAAGGGGTCTCTGGGGCCAACGTCCTGACTTTC
>-|TRBV4-3|TRBJ2-1|TRBD2
CASSQELAGNYNEQFF
TGCGCCAGCAGCCAAGAGCTAGCGGGGAACTACAATGAGCAGTTCTTC
>few|TRBV10-3|TRBJ1-2|-
CAIKMGAEEGYTF
TGTGCCATCAAGATGGGGGCCGAGGAAGGCTACACCTTC
>-|TRBV5-8|TRBJ1-5|TRBD1
CASSSGQVTGQPQHF
TGTGCCAGCAGCTCAGGACAGGTGACGGGTCAGCCCCAGCATTTT
>-|TRBV28|TRBJ2-7|TRBD2
CASNRGGGRASEQYF
TGTGCCAGCAACCGCGGGGGCGGGAGGGCCTCCGAGCAGTACTTC
>few|TRBV28|TRBJ2-5|-
CASRGRGLWETQYF
TGTGCCAGCCGTGGGAGGGGGCTTTGGGAGACCCAGTACTTC
>few|TRBV11-1|TRBJ2-3|-
CASSLGLDTQYF
TGTGCCAGCAGCTTAGGCCTGGATACGCAGTATTTT
>few|TRBV2|TRBJ2-7|-
CASSFIMTSYEQYF
TGTGCCAGCAGTTTTATAATGACATCCTACGAGCAGTACTTC
>-|TRBV4-1|TRBJ2-1|TRBD2
CASSQVYASGSRVYNEQFF
TGCGCCAGCAGCCAAGTCTACGCTAGCGGGAGCAGGGTTTACAATGAGCAGTTCTTC
>few|TRBV9|TRBJ2-1|TRBD2
CASSASGSSYNEQFF
TGTGCCAGCAGCGCTAGCGGTAGCTCCTACAATGAGCAGTTCTTC
>few|TRBV6-6|TRBJ2-3|-
CASSYDTSQYF
TGTGCCAGCAGTTACGACACGTCGCAGTATTTT
>few|TRBV7-7|TRBJ2-2|TRBD2
CASGLAGSVTGELFF
TGTGCTAGCGGACTAGCGGGAAGTGTCACCGGGGAGCTGTTTTTT
>-|TRBV27|TRBJ1-4|-
CASIRGTTNEKLFF
TGTGCCAGCATCAGAGGGACAACTAATGAAAAACTGTTTTTT
>few|TRBV5-1|TRBJ2-1|TRBD2
CASSSLAGGGNEQFF
TGCGCCAGCAGCTCACTAGCGGGAGGAGGAAATGAGCAGTTCTTC
>few|TRBV29-1|TRBJ2-7|-
CSASNSGYEQYF
TGCAGCGCCTCGAACTCGGGGTACGAGCAGTACTTC
>few|TRBV7-9|TRBJ2-7|-
CASSPPGYEQYF
TGTGCCAGCAGCCCGCCCGGGTACGAGCAGTACTTC
>-|TRBV6-1|TRBJ1-2|-
CASRGLDYGYTF
TGTGCCTCGAGAGGGCTGGACTATGGCTACACCTTC
>-|TRBV5-4|TRBJ2-3|TRBD2
CASSQESSIAGRGTDTQYF
TGTGCCAGCAGCCAAGAGAGCAGTATAGCGGGAAGGGGCACAGATACGCAGTATTTT
>-|TRBV5-1|TRBJ1-5|TRBD1
CASSPGTGNQPQHF
TGCGCCAGCAGCCCAGGGACAGGGAATCAGCCCCAGCATTTT
>few|TRBV9|TRBJ1-2|-
CASSVASGGYGYTF
TGTGCCAGCAGCGTAGCTTCGGGGGGTTATGGCTACACCTTC
>-|TRBV5-1|TRBJ1-2|-
CASSSAGDYGYTF
TGCGCCAGCAGCTCGGCCGGTGACTATGGCTACACCTTC
>few|TRBV5-4|TRBJ2-5|-
CASRVSGETQYF
TGTGCCAGCAGGGTGTCGGGGGAGACCCAGTACTTC
>-|TRBV7-2|TRBJ2-3|-
CASRLTTDTQYF
TGTGCCAGCAGGCTGACCACAGATACGCAGTATTTT
>-|TRBV6-6|TRBJ2-1|TRBD2
CASSSTLADDYNEQFF
TGTGCCAGCAGTTCCACGCTAGCGGATGACTACAATGAGCAGTTCTTC
>-|TRBV5-8|TRBJ1-4|TRBD1
CASITGGGFEKLFF
TGTGCCAGCATCACAGGGGGCGGATTTGAAAAACTGTTTTTT
>few|TRBV29-1|TRBJ1-4|-
CSVLRAENEKLFF
TGCAGCGTTCTCAGGGCCGAGAATGAAAAACTGTTTTTT
>-|TRBV10-3|TRBJ2-2|-
CAISPPGLPNTGELFF
TGTGCCATCAGCCCCCCGGGACTCCCAAACACCGGGGAGCTGTTTTTT
>few|TRBV2|TRBJ2-7|TRBD2
CASSEGSGGRAYEQYF
TGTGCCAGCAGTGAAGGATCGGGCGGGAGGGCCTACGAGCAGTACTTC
>-|TRBV16|TRBJ1-2|TRBD1
CASSQSGDRGLGYGYTF
TGTGCCAGCAGCCAATCTGGAGACAGGGGACTTGGTTATGGCTACACCTTC
>few|TRBV10-3|TRBJ2-6|TRBD1
CAIGTGSSGANVLTF
TGTGCCATCGGGACAGGGTCCTCTGGGGCCAACGTCCTGACTTTC
>few|TRBV20-1|TRBJ1-2|TRBD1
CSASHGQASTF
TGCAGTGCTAGCCACGGACAGGCCTCCACCTTC
>few|TRBV27|TRBJ2-5|TRBD1
CASSPHIQGKETQYF
TGTGCCAGCAGTCCACACATACAGGGGAAAGAGACCCAGTACTTC
>-|TRBV19|TRBJ2-1|TRBD1
CASSPDRGNEQFF
TGTGCCAGTAGTCCGGACAGGGGCAATGAGCAGTTCTTC
>-|TRBV7-3|TRBJ2-1|-
CASSLTGDSYNEQFF
TGTGCCAGCAGCTTAACCGGAGACTCCTACAATGAGCAGTTCTTC
>-|TRBV7-3|TRBJ2-2|-
CASSLVSDSHTGELFF
TGTGCCAGCAGCTTAGTCTCCGACTCTCACACCGGGGAGCTGTTTTTT
>once|TRBV6-5|TRBJ2-6|-
CASSVQGSGANVLTF
TGTGCCAGCAGTGTCCAGGGGTCTGGGGCCAACGTCCTGACTTTC
>-|TRBV13|TRBJ2-2|-
CASHREPGELFF
TGTGCCAGCCACAGGGAACCCGGGGAGCTGTTTTTT